The 18 T cell receptor beta chains listed next were all sequenced from one sample in a study of post-analysis software for immune sequencing data (dated by TCRdb to about 2015). Preparation of the library involved PCR. TCRdb records Illumina HiSeq 2500 as the sequencer. To reduce PCR and sequencing biases, unique molecular identifiers were incorporated into the TCR beta cDNA libraries. Clones were called with MiXCR by TCRdb after fastp trimmed the public reads at Q25, and only in-frame beta chains were retained. Each record represents a unique CDR3 protein, reported with the most common genes and DNA among its rows. This sample lists roughly 700,000 distinct CDR3 sequences; roughly 29% were detected once. Of the sample, around 0.55% falls within the top ten clones. These receptors have no known antigen. General conclusions and limits of the study: Four to six TRBV segments, including TRBV5-6, TRBV5-1 and TRBV20-1, were significantly more frequent in patients than controls.

Material: blood. The source is a girl aged 10-17 years with multiple sclerosis.

Only a few counts were recorded for this clonotype. The chain carries TRBV20-1 and TRBJ2-1, with D maybe TRBD2 (7 bases). The germline V gene encodes CDR1 DFQATT and CDR2 SNEGSKA (reference sequence). V dropped 5 bases and J dropped 2 bases, with 19 bases sitting between them. The CDR3 spans 16 residues. The chain's CDR3 is CSAPRGGRDPYNEQFF. The DNA for the CDR3 is TGCAGTGCTCCAAGGGGGGGTCGGGACCCCTACAATGAGCAGTTCTTC.

The chain has TRBV12-3 or TRBV12-4 and TRBJ2-5; 10 bases are shared with TRBD2. V trimming: 5 bases; J trimming: 6 bases; junction bases outside the gene matches: 12. This CDR3 contains 16 residues. Written as DNA, the CDR3 is TGTGCCAGCAGTCAAAATGGAGCGGGGGGGCGAAAGACCCAGTACTTC. Translating it yields CASSQNGAGGRKTQYF.

This clonotype has a handful of counts. This chain links TRBV12-3 or TRBV12-4 with TRBJ2-3; D ambiguous. V dropped 5 bases and J dropped 6 bases, with 12 bases sitting between them. The CDR3 length is 13 residues. The CDR3 coding sequence is TGTGCCAGCAGTGCCGGAAGGGCGGATACGCAGTATTTT. Translated, it gives CASSAGRADTQYF.

For the CDR3, the DNA is TGTGCCAGCAGCCCCCCTCTCAAAGAGACCCAGTACTTC. Its translation: CASSPPLKETQYF. This chain links TRBV7-9 with TRBJ2-5, with no clear D. Germline V gives CDR1 SEHNR, CDR2 FQNEAQ (reference sequence). CDR3 size: 13 residues. V lost 5 bases and J lost 3, with 10 bases in between.

J is TRBJ1-2 and V is TRBV12-3 or TRBV12-4, with 8 bases lining up with TRBD1. The CDR3 is made up of 15 amino acids. V was pared by 7 bases and J by 6 bases, with 13 bases of the junction left unmatched. The CDR3 coding sequence is TGTGCCAGCATCAAGGGGCAGGGGGCTTTCGATGGCTACACCTTC. Amino acids: CASIKGQGAFDGYTF.

This clonotype has only a few counts. The rearrangement uses TRBV7-6 and TRBJ2-7, with D possibly being TRBD1 (5 bases). The CDR3 extends over 16 amino acids. Germline values: CDR1 SGHVS, CDR2 FNYEAQ. V was clipped by 1 base and J by 0 bases, with 13 bases between them. The CDR3 DNA reads as TGTGCCAGCAGCTTAGGAGCAGGGCCAAGCTCCTACGAGCAGTACTTC. This codes for CASSLGAGPSSYEQYF.

The chain employs TRBV20-1 and TRBJ2-3; 11 bases match TRBD2. The germline V gene encodes CDR1 DFQATT and CDR2 SNEGSKA (reference sequence). This CDR3 is built from 16 residues. Trimming at V came to 5 bases and at J to 2 bases, leaving 9 bases not matched to a gene. The CDR3 loop is CSAGERLAGLTDTQYF. The DNA of the CDR3 is TGCAGTGCTGGGGAGAGACTAGCGGGGCTCACAGATACGCAGTATTTT.

This clonotype showed up just a few times. This chain joins TRBV28 and TRBJ2-3; TRBD1 matches at 10 bases. The CDR3 has 16 residues. Germline V gene sequence: CDR1 MDHEN, CDR2 SYDVKM. The J segment lost 6 bases and the V segment lost 6 bases, leaving 12 bases of the junction unmatched. DNA of the CDR3: TGTGCCAGCAGCTATGGGACAGGGGTAGGAGTGGATACGCAGTATTTT. Protein: CASSYGTGVGVDTQYF.

The gene calls are TRBV27 and TRBJ2-3; possibly TRBD2 for D (5 bases). The length of the CDR3 is 14 residues. In germline, CDR1 is MNHEY, CDR2 SMNVEV (reference sequence). Deletions cut 6 bases from V and 5 bases from J, with 15 bases between. In DNA form, the CDR3 reads TGTGCCAGCAGGTCAGGACTGGGCCGAGATACGCAGTATTTT. This gives the protein CASRSGLGRDTQYF.

This clonotype has only a few counts. The V gene is TRBV6-5, the J gene TRBJ2-5; D ambiguous. V lost 2 bases and J lost 4, with 8 bases in between. Germline assignment: CDR1 MNHEY and CDR2 SVGAGI. The CDR3 is made up of 13 amino acids. In DNA form, the CDR3 reads TGTGCCAGCAGTTACGGGTCTGCAGAGACCCAGTACTTC. Translated, it gives CASSYGSAETQYF.

This clonotype was observed a handful of times. This chain uses TRBV27 with TRBJ2-1, with 12 bases lining up with TRBD2. CDR3 length equals 18 residues. The germline V gene has CDR1 MNHEY and CDR2 SMNVEV (reference sequence). Trimming took 5 bases from V and 7 from J; bases not matched to a gene: 15. This chain's CDR3 is CASSPDPSGRGPKNEQFF. CDR3 sequence (DNA): TGTGCCAGCAGTCCAGACCCTAGCGGGAGGGGCCCAAAAAATGAGCAGTTCTTC.

This clonotype was picked up a small number of times. V is TRBV20-1 and J is TRBJ2-1; the D is unclear. CDR1 and CDR2 from the germline V gene are DFQATT and SNEGSKA (reference sequence). Between the trimmed V and J ends, which lost 1 base and 7 bases, there was a span of 5 bases. The CDR3 totals 11 residues. The CDR3 protein is CSARAGNEQFF. Written as DNA, the CDR3 is TGCAGTGCTAGAGCTGGGAATGAGCAGTTCTTC.

This clonotype was counted only a few times. The V gene is TRBV29-1, the J gene TRBJ2-5, with 8 bases fitting TRBD2. Germline trimming cut 4 bases from V and 11 bases from J; bases unmatched to any gene: 12. This CDR3 contains 13 residues. Germline V CDR1 and CDR2: SQVTM, ANQGSEA. The CDR3 region has the DNA TGCAGCGTTGTAGGGACTAGTCGGAATGAGCAGTACTTC. This encodes CSVVGTSRNEQYF.

This clonotype was seen a handful of times. CDR3 amino acids: CASSANSYEQYF. In DNA, the CDR3 is TGTGCCAGCTCAGCCAACTCCTACGAGCAGTACTTC. The chain has TRBV18 and TRBJ2-7; D not certain. Per germline, CDR1 KGHSH and CDR2 LQKENI. CDR3 length: 12 amino acids. Deletions cut 5 bases from V and 0 bases from J, with 5 bases between.

This clonotype was seen a few times. This chain uses TRBV7-2 with TRBJ2-3; either TRBD1 or TRBD2 may supply D (5 bases each). The germline CDR1 and CDR2 sequences are SGHTA and FQGNSA. The CDR3 contains 15 residues. V shed 2 bases and J shed 8 bases, with 17 bases lying between them. Here the CDR3 DNA reads TGTGCCAGCAGCTTACAGGGACGGGGCATAGGTACGCAGTATTTT. It encodes CASSLQGRGIGTQYF. Full variable domain (missing parts from reference TRBV7-2 and TRBJ2-3): GAGVSQSPSNKVTEKGKDVELRCDPISGHTALYWYRQSLGQGLEFLIYFQGNSAPDKSGLPSDRFSAERTGGSVSTLTIQRTQQEDSAVYLCASSLQGRGIGTQYFGPGTRLTVL.

The gene calls are TRBV2 and TRBJ1-2; D gene uncertain. The germline CDR1 and CDR2 sequences are SNHLY and FYNNEI. Trimming took off 6 bases at V and 7 bases at J, with 18 bases between the two ends. The CDR3 runs to 14 residues. The CDR3: CASSDPDLNSGYTF. The CDR3 DNA is TGTGCCAGCAGCGACCCGGACCTCAATTCTGGCTACACCTTC.

The V and J genes are TRBV9 and TRBJ1-2; 7 bases map to TRBD1. The CDR3 is made up of 13 amino acids. The J segment lost 4 bases and the V segment lost 5 bases, leaving 5 bases of the junction unmatched. Germline V gives CDR1 SGDLS, CDR2 YYNGEE. CDR3 residues: CASRDRDSYGYTF. DNA of the CDR3: TGTGCCAGCAGAGACCGGGACAGCTATGGCTACACCTTC.

CDR3 DNA sequence: TGTGCCAGCATCCTGGACAGGAACAAAAACATTCAGTACTTC. It translates to CASILDRNKNIQYF. The chain couples TRBV6-6 to TRBJ2-4; TRBD1 aligns across 7 bases. This CDR3 has 14 amino acids. Per germline, CDR1 MNHNY and CDR2 SVGAGI (reference sequence). Losses at the gene ends were 7 bases for V and 3 bases for J; bases not matched to a gene: 6.